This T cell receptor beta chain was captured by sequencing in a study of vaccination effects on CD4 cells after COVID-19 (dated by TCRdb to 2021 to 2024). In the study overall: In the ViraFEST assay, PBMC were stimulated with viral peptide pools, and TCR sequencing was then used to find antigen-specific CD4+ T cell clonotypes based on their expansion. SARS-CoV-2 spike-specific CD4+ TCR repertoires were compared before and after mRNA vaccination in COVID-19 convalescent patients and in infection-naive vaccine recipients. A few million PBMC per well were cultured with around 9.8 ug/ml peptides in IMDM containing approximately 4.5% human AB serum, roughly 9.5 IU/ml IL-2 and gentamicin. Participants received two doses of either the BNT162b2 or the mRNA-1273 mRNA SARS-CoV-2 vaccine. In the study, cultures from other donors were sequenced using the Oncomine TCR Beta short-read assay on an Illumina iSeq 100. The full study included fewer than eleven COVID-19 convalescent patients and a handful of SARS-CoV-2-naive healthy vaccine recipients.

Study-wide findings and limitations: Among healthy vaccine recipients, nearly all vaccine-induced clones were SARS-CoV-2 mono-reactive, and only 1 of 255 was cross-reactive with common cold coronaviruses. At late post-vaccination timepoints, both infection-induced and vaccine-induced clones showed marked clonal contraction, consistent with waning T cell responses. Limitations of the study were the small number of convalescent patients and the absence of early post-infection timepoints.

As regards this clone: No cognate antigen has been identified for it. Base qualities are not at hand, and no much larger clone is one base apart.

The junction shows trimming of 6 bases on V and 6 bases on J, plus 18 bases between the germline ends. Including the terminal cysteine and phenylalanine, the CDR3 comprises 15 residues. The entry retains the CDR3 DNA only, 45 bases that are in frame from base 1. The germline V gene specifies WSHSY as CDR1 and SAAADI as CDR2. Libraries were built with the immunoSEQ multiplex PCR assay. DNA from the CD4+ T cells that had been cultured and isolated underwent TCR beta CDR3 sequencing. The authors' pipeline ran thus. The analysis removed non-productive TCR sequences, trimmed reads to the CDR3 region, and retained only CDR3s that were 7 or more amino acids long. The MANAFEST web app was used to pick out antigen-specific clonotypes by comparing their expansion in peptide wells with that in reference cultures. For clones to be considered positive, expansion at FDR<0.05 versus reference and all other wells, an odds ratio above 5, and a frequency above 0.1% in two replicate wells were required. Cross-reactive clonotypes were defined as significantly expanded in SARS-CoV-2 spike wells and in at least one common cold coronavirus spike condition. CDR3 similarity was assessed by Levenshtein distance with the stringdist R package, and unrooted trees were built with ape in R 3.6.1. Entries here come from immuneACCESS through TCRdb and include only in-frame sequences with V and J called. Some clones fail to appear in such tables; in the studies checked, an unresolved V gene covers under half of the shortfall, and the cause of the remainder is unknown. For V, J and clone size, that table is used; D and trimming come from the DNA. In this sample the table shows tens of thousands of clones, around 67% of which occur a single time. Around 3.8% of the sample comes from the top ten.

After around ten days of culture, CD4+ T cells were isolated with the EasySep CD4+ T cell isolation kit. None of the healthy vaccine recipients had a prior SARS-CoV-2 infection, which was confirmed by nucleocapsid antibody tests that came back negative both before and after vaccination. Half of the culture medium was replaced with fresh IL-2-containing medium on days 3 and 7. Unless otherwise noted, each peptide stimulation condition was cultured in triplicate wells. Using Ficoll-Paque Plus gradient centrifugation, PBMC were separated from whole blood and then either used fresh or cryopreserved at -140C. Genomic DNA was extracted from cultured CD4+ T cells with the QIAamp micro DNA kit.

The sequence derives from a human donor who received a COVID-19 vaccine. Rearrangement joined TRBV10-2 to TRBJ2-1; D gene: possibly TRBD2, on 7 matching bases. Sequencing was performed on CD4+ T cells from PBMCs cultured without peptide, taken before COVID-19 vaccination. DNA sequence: TGCGCCAGCAGGGGAGGGACAACTCAACCCAATGAGCAGTTCTTC. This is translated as CASRGGTTQPNEQFF.